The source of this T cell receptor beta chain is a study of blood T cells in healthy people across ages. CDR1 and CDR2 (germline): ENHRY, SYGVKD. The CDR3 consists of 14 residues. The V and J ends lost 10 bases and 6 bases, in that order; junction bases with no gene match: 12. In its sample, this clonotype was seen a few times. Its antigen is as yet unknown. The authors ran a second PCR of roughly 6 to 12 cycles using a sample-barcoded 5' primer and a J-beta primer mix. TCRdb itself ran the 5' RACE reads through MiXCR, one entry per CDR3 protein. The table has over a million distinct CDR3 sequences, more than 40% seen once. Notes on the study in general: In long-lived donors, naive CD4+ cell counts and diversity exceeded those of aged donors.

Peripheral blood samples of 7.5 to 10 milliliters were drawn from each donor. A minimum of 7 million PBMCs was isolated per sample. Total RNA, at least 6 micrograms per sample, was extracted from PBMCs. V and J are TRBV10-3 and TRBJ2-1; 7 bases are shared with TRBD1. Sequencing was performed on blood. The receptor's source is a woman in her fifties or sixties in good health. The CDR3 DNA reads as TGTGCCACCTTAGACAGGGTAGATTCCAATGAGCAGTTCTTC. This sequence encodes CATLDRVDSNEQFF.